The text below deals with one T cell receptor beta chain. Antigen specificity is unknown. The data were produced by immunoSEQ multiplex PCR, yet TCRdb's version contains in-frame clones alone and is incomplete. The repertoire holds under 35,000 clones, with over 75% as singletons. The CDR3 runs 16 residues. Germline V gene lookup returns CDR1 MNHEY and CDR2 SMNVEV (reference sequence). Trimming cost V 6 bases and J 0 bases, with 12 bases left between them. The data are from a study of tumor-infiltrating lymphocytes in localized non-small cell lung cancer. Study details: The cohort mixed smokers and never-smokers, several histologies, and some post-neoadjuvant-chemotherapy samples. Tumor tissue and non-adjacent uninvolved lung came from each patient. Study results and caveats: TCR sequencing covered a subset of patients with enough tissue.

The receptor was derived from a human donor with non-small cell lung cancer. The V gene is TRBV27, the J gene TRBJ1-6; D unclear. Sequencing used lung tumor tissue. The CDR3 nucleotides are TGTGCCAGCAGGGATTGGTCTAGCTCCTATAATTCACCCCTCCACTTT. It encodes CASRDWSSSYNSPLHF.